This T cell receptor (beta chain) was documented in a study of graft-versus-host responses after intestinal transplantation. Overall study context: Isolated intestinal, liver-intestinal, or multivisceral transplants were what recipients had. Anti-thymocyte globulin induction was given to all recipients, followed by tacrolimus and steroids for two to four years. Study results and limitations: Graft-donor T cell macrochimerism in patients accompanied high graft-versus-host to host-versus-graft clonal ratios in allografts.

This clone appeared a single time. The target antigen is unknown. The germline CDR1 and CDR2 sequences are SGHTA and FQGNSA. The CDR3 length is 14 residues. The ends were cut back, 1 base at V and 3 bases at J, with 8 bases in the middle. The repertoire was sequenced with immunoSEQ multiplex PCR; TCRdb's copy has only in-frame clones and lacks some. The sample yields around 20,000 clones, approximately 92% seen once. This material consisted of PBMCs, taken roughly 65 days after intestinal transplantation. The clonotype comes from a human patient who received an intestinal transplant, so some T cells may come from the graft donor. The gene calls are TRBV7-2 and TRBJ2-3; D ambiguous. CDR3 sequence: CASSLGFVTDTQYF. CDR3 in DNA: TGTGCCAGCAGCTTAGGGTTTGTGACAGATACGCAGTATTTT. Full variable domain (remainder filled in from reference TRBV7-2 and TRBJ2-3): GAGVSQSPSNKVTEKGKDVELRCDPISGHTALYWYRQSLGQGLEFLIYFQGNSAPDKSGLPSDRFSAERTGGSVSTLTIQRTQQEDSAVYLCASSLGFVTDTQYFGPGTRLTVL.